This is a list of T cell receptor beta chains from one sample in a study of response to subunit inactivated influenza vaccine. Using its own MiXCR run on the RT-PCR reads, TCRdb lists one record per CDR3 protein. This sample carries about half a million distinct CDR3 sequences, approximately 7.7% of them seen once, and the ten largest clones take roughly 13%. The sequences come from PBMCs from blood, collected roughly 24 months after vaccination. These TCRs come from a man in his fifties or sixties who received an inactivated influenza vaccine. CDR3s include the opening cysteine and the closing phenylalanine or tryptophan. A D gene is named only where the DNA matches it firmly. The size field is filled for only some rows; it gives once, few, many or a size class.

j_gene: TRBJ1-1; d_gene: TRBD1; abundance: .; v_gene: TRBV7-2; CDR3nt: TGTGCCAGCAGCAGACAGGGGCCGAACACTGAAGCTTTCTTT; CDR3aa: CASSRQGPNTEAFF
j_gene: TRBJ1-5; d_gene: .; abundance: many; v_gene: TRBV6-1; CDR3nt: TGTGCCAGCGCCTTGATGGCATATAGCAATCAGCCCCAGCATTTT; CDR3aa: CASALMAYSNQPQHF
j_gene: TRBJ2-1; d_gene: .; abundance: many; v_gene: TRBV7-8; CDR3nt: TGTGCCAGCAGCTTAGGTACGGCCAATGAGCAGTTCTTC; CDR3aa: CASSLGTANEQFF
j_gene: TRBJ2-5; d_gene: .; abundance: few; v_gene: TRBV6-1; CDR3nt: TGTGCCAGCAGTCCTCCGGGCCGGGAGGAGACCCAGTACTTC; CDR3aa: CASSPPGREETQYF
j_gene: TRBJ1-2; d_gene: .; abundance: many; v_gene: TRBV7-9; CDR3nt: TGTGCCAGCAGCCAGGACGGTGGCCTGCGCTATGGCTACACCTTC; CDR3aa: CASSQDGGLRYGYTF
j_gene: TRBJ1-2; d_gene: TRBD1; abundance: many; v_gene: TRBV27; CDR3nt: TGTGCCAGCAGCCTCGACCCCGCAGGGGGTGGCGGCTACACCTTC; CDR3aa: CASSLDPAGGGGYTF
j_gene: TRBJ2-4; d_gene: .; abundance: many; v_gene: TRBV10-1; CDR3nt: TGCGCCAGCAGTGAGGGGCCCTGGAACATTCAGTACTTC; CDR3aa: CASSEGPWNIQYF
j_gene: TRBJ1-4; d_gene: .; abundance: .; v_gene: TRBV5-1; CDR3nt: TGCGCCAGCAGCACTCAGGGGCTCGAAAAACTGTTTTTT; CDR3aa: CASSTQGLEKLFF
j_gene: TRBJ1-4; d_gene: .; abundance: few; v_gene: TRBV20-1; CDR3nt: TGCAGTGCGCCAGCGGATGGCCGCGCCTATGAAAAACTGTTTTTT; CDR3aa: CSAPADGRAYEKLFF
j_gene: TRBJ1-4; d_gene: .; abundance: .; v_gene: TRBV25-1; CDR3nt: TGTGCCAGCAGTGCCCTAACTAATGAAAAACTGTTTTTT; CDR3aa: CASSALTNEKLFF
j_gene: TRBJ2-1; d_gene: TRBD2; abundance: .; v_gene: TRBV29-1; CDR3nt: TGCAGCGTTGACAATGGACTAGGGGTCGATGAGCAGTTCTTC; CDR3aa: CSVDNGLGVDEQFF
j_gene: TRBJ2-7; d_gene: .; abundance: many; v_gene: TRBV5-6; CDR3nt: TGTGCCAGCAGCTTGGTGGGACACCCCAGCTCCTACGAGCAGTACTTC; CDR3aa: CASSLVGHPSSYEQYF
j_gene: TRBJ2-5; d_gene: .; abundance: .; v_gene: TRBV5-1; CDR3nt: TGCGCCAGCAGCCTAGGGGGATTTAAGGAGGAGACCCAGTACTTC; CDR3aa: CASSLGGFKEETQYF
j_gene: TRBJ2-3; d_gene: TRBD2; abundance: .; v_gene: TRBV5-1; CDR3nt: TGCGCCAGCAGCCCGGGACTAGCGGGAGCGAAAGATACGCAGTATTTT; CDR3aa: CASSPGLAGAKDTQYF
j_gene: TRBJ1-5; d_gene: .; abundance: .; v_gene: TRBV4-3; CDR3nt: TGCGCCAGCAGCCAAGAGAAAGGGAGTGGCAATCAGCCCCAGCATTTT; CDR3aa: CASSQEKGSGNQPQHF
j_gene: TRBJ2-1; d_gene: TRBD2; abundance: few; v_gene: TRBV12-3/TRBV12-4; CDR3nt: TGTGCCAGCGGTGGGACTAGCTCCTACAATGAGCAGTTCTTC; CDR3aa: CASGGTSSYNEQFF
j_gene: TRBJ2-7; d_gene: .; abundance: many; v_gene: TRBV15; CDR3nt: TGTGCCACCAGCAGAGAGGTCAACTACGAGCAGTACTTC; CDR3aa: CATSREVNYEQYF
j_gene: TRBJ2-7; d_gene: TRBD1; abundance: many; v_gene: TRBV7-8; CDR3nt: TGTGCCAGCAGCTTATTCCCGGGACAGTTCTTTGGGGAGCAGTACTTC; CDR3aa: CASSLFPGQFFGEQYF
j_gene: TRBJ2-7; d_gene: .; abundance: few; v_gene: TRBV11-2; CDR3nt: TGTGCCAGCAGCTCGATGCAGTTTGGCGAGCAGTACTTC; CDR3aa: CASSSMQFGEQYF
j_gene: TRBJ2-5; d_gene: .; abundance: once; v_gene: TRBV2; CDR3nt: TGTGCCAGCAGTGAAGCCCCAGCGGGCTCGGAGACCCAGTACTTC; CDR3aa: CASSEAPAGSETQYF
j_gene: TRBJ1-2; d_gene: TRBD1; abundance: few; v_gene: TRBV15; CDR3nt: TGTGCCACCAGCGAACGGACAGGGGGCTCTAGTGGCTACACCTTC; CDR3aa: CATSERTGGSSGYTF
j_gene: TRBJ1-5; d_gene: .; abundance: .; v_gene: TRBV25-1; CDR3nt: TGTGCCAGCAGTAAAGGAGGATGGAATCAGCCCCAGCATTTT; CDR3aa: CASSKGGWNQPQHF
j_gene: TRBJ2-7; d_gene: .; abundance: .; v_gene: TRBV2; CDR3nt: TGTGCCAGCAGTGAGGTCGGGGGCGAGCAGTACTTC; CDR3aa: CASSEVGGEQYF
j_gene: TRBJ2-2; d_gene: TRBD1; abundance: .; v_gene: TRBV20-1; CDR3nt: TGCAGTGCTGCCCGACAGGGGGGGAGCGGGGAGCTGTTTTTT; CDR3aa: CSAARQGGSGELFF
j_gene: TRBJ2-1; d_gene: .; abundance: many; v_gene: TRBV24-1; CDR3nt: TGTGCCACCAGTCTGGGGGACAATGAGCAGTTCTTC; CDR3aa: CATSLGDNEQFF
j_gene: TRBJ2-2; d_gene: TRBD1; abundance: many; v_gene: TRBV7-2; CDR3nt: TGTGCCAGCAGCCGCCGGGACAGGGTATCCGGGGAGCTGTTTTTT; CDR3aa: CASSRRDRVSGELFF
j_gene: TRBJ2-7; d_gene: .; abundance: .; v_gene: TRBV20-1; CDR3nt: TGCAGTGCTAGAGAGTGGGTCAGGGGCTTGGACGAGCAGTACTTC; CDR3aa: CSAREWVRGLDEQYF
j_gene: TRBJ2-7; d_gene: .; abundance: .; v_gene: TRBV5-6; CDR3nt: TGTGCCAGCAGCTTGGATAGAGGGGTATGGAATGAGCAGTACTTC; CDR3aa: CASSLDRGVWNEQYF
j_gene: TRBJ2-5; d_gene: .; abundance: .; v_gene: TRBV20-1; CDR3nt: TGCAGTGCTAGAGATACTCTCCGGGGTGGACAAGAGACCCAGTACTTC; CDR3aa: CSARDTLRGGQETQYF
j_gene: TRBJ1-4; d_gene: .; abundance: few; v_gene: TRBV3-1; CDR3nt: TGTGCCAGCAGCAGGACCGGGAGAAATGAAAAACTGTTTTTT; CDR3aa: CASSRTGRNEKLFF
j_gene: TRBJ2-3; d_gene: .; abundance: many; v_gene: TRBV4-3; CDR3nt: TGCGCCAGCAGCCCGGAACCGGGGACCCCGATTCAAGATACGCAGTATTTT; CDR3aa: CASSPEPGTPIQDTQYF
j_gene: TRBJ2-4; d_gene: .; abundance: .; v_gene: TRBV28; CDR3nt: TGTGCCAGCAGTTTGGCTCGACAGGGAGGACCCAAAAACATTCAGTACTTC; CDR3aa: CASSLARQGGPKNIQYF
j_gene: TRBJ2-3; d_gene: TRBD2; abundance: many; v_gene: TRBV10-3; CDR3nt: TGTGCCATCAGTGAGTCAGGGAGCGGGGGAAGCACAGATACGCAGTATTTT; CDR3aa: CAISESGSGGSTDTQYF
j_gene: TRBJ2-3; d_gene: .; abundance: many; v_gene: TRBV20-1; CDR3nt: TGCAGTGCCACAAAAGGAGCTCTCTCTGCAGATACGCAGTATTTT; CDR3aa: CSATKGALSADTQYF
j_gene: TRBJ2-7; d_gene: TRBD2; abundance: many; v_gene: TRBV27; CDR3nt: TGTGCCAGCAGTCCTAGGCCCGGACAGAGGACTAGCGGGATCGGGCAGTACTTC; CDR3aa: CASSPRPGQRTSGIGQYF
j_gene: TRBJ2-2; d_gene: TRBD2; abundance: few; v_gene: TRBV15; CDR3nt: TGTGCCACCAGCAACCAGCGGGGGGGAGACACCGGGGAGCTGTTTTTT; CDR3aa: CATSNQRGGDTGELFF
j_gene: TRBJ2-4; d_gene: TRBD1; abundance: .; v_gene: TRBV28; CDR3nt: TGTGCCAGCAGTTTTCCCGGGACAGGGTCGAACATTCAGGACTTC; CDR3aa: CASSFPGTGSNIQDF
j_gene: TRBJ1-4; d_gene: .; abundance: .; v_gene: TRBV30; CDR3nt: TGTGCCTGGAGCGGCCAGGGCGGGAGTGAAAAACTGTTTTTT; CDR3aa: CAWSGQGGSEKLFF
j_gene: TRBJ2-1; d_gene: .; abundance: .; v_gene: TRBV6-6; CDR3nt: TGTGCCAGCAGACTCTCCGGGGAGCAGTTCTTC; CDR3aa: CASRLSGEQFF
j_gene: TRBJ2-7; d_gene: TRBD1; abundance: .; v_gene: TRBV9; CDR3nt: TGTGCCAGCAGCCCGGCACAGGGGTCCTTCTACGAGCAGTACTTC; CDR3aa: CASSPAQGSFYEQYF
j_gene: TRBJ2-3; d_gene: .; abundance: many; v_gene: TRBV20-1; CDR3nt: TGCAGTGCTAGCGGGAGTTCTGATACGCAGTATTTT; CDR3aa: CSASGSSDTQYF
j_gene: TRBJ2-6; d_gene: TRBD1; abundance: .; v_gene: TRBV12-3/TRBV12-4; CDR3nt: TGTGCCAGCAGTTTAATCGGGAACAGGGGAATTCTCTCTGGGGCCAACGTCCTGACTTTC; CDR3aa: CASSLIGNRGILSGANVLTF
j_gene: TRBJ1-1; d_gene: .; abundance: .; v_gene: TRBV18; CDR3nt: TGTGCCAGCTCACCTCCCGCAGTAACCTCGAACACTGAAGCTTTCTTT; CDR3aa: CASSPPAVTSNTEAFF
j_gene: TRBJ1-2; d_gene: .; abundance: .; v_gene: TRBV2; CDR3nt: TGTGCCAGCAGTCGGGACGTAGCTAACTATGGCTACACCTTC; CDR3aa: CASSRDVANYGYTF
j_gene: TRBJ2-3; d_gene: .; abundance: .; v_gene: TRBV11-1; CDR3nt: TGTGCCAGCAGCCGGAAACAGAGCACAGATACGCAGTATTTT; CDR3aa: CASSRKQSTDTQYF
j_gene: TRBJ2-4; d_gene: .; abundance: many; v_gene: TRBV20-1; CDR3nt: TGCAGTGCTTTCGCAAGGGGACGGGCAAAATTCATTCAGTACTTC; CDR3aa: CSAFARGRAKFIQYF
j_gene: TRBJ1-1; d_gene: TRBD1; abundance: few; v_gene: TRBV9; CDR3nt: TGTGCCAGCAGCGTACAGGGGGCGAACACTGAAGCTTTCTTT; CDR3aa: CASSVQGANTEAFF
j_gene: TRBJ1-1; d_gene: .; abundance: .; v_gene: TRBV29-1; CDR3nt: TGCAGCGTTGAAAGCAGCGACAGGTTTGAAGCTTTCTTT; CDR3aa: CSVESSDRFEAFF
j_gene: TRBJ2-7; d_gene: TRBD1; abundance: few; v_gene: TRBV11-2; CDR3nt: TGTGCCAGCAGCTTAGACCGGGACAGGGACTACGAGCAGTACTTC; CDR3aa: CASSLDRDRDYEQYF
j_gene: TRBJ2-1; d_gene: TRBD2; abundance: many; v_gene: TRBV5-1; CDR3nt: TGCGCCAGCAGCCGAGGGACTAGCGGGATGTATAACAATGAGCAGTTCTTC; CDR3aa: CASSRGTSGMYNNEQFF
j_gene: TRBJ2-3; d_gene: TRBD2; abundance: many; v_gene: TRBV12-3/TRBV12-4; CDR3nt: TGTGCCAGCAGTTTCTACGGGGGGGAGCCTAGCACAGATACGCAGTATTTT; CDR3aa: CASSFYGGEPSTDTQYF
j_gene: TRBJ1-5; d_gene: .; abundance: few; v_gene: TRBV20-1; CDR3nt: TGCAGTGCCCAGTGGACCAATCAGCCCCAGCATTTT; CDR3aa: CSAQWTNQPQHF
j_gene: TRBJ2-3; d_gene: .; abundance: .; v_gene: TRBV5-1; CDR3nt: TGCGCCAGCAGCTTCAGGCCCGGGGAAGATACGCAGTATTTT; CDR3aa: CASSFRPGEDTQYF
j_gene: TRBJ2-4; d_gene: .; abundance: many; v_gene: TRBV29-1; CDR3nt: TGCAGCGTTGAAGTATATCCAGCCAAAAACATTCAGTACTTC; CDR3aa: CSVEVYPAKNIQYF